This paragraph reports one T cell receptor (beta chain). The CDR3 covers 15 residues. Trimming left V 5 bases short and J 1 base short, with 15 bases between. Germline lookup yields CDR1 SGHVS and CDR2 FQNEAQ. This entry is derived from a study of T cells in localized non-small cell lung cancer. Here immunoSEQ multiplex PCR was the method, and the copy in TCRdb shows in-frame clones only, minus some. The table lists over 25,000 clones, about 80% of them singletons, with around a third in the top ten. This TCR was sampled from a male donor aged 60 or over with stage II squamous cell lung carcinoma. The sample here was peripheral blood, taken before any cancer treatment. This chain joins TRBV7-8 and TRBJ2-7; TRBD1 might be the D (6 bases). The CDR3 here is CASSPGEIPSYEQYF. The CDR3 DNA follows: TGTGCCAGCAGCCCAGGGGAAATCCCTTCCTACGAGCAGTACTTC.